The TCR beta chain described here comes from a study of early T cells in non-severe SARS-CoV-2 infection. Study-level information: Bulk RNA isolated from unsorted whole blood underwent sequencing; chains were not paired.

Deletions cut 4 bases from V and 5 bases from J, with 16 bases between. This CDR3 region has 15 residues. The germline gives CDR1 SGDLS, CDR2 YYNGEE. General study findings and limits: Private and CD4 specificities were missed by VDJdb matching, which favored anti-spike CD8 responses.

This clonotype occurred many times. As yet, its antigen is unknown. Attached unique molecular identifiers marked individual cDNA molecules. TCRdb redid the calling of the 5' RACE reads with MiXCR, one entry per CDR3 protein. Among roughly 88,000 distinct CDR3 sequences, approximately 14% were seen once, and the ten largest hold roughly 6.5%. This chain uses TRBV9 with TRBJ2-1; possible D gene TRBD1, 6 bases. This TCR derives from an adult who was a healthcare worker with PCR-confirmed SARS-CoV-2 infection or an uninfected control (not recorded which). The sample taken for sequencing was whole blood. The CDR3 region is CASSPGVRHNNEQFF. CDR3 sequence (DNA): TGTGCCAGCAGCCCAGGGGTAAGGCACAACAATGAGCAGTTCTTC.